This T cell receptor (beta chain) was sequenced in a study of blood T cell repertoires in COVID-19. The wider study: Samples representing acute and convalescent COVID-19 were sourced from the United States, Italy and Spain. PBMCs, B-cell-depleted T cells, or T cells provided the cDNA or gDNA that made up the material.

The CDR3 totals 13 residues. V dropped 2 bases and J dropped 5 bases, with 10 bases sitting between them. Germline lookup yields CDR1 SGHDT and CDR2 YYEEEE. In the authors' methods: From reference gene primer amplification, estimates of nucleated cell counts were derived. The table came from immunoSEQ multiplex PCR; TCRdb's copy has only in-frame clones and leaves some out. The DNA gave D and trimming, while V, J and clone size come from that table. The sample includes hundreds of thousands of clones, over 80% of them seen just once. This rearrangement joins TRBV5-6 to TRBJ1-2; D might be TRBD1 (5 bases). This TCR was sampled from a woman aged 70-85 years with active or convalescent COVID-19. The sample was peripheral blood. CDR3 residues: CASSFGGGYGYTF. CDR3 DNA: TGTGCCAGCAGCTTTGGTGGGGGGTATGGCTACACCTTC.